The clone carrying this T cell receptor (beta chain) was counted a few times. The sample belongs to a study of blood T cells in healthy people across ages. CDR3 length equals 15 residues. V lost 5 bases and J lost 0, with 11 bases in between. Germline CDR1 and CDR2: LNHDA and SQIVND (reference sequence). The second PCR ran about 6 to 12 cycles with a sample-barcoded 5' primer and J-beta primers. TCRdb reprocessed the 5' RACE reads with MiXCR, giving one entry per CDR3 protein. The sample includes fewer than 800,000 distinct CDR3 sequences, more than 20% seen only once; the top ten take under 9.5%. This same sample was also part of a study on T cells of mothers and their children. That source reports: Persistent microchimeric T cell clones were not found at ~100 per million sensitivity.

Sequencing was performed on blood. This clonotype was sampled from a boy aged 5-17 years in good health. The V and J genes are TRBV19 and TRBJ2-1, with D tentatively TRBD2 (6 bases). The CDR3 region has the DNA TGTGCCAGTAGTTGGAGGGAGAGCTCCTACAATGAGCAGTTCTTC. It specifies CASSWRESSYNEQFF.